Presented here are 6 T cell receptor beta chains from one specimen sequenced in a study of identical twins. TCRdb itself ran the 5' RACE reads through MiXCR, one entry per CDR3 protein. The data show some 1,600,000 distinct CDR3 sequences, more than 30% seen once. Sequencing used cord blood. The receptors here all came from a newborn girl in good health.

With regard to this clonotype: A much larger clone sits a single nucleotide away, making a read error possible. In nucleotides, the CDR3 is TGTGCCAGCAGTCGGGACAGGAGCACAGATATGCAGTATTTT. This sequence encodes CASSRDRSTDMQYF. The chain is built from TRBV12-3 or TRBV12-4 and TRBJ2-3; 8 nucleotides match TRBD1. The CDR3 runs to 14 residues.

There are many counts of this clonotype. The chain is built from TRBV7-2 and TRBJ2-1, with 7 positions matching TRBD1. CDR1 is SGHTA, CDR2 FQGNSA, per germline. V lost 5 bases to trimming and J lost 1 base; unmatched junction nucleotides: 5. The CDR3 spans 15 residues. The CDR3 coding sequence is TGTGCCAGCAGCGCCCGGGACAGATCCTACAATGAGCAGTTCTTC. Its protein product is CASSARDRSYNEQFF.

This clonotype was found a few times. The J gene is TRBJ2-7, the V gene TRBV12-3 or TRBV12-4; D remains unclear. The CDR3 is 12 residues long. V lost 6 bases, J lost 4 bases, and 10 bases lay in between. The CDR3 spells CASRGVPYEQYF. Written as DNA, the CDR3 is TGTGCCAGCAGAGGAGTTCCGTACGAGCAGTACTTC.

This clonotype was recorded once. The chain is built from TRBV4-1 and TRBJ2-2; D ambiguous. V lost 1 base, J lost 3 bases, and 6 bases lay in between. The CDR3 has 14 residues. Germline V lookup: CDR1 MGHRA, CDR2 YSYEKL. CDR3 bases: TGCGCCAGCAGCCAAGGACCCGACACCGGGGAGCTGTTTTTT. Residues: CASSQGPDTGELFF.

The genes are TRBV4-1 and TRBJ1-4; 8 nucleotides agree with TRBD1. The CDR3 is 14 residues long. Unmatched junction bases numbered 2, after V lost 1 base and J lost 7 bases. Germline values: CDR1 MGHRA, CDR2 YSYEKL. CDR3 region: CASSQVQGAEKLFF. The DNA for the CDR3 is TGCGCCAGCAGCCAAGTTCAGGGGGCTGAAAAACTGTTTTTT.

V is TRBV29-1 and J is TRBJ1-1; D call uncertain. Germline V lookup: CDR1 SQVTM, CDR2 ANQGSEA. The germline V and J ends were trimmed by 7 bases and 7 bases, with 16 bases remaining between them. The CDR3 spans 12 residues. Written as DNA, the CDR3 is TGCAGCGCTCGAGAGCTCGCCAATGAAGCTTTCTTT. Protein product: CSARELANEAFF.